Following are 8 T cell receptor beta chains from one sample sequenced in a study of cytomegalovirus exposure and HLA in healthy donors. The PCR had 60 Vbeta and 13 Jbeta primers. The protocol was immunoSEQ multiplex PCR, while the TCRdb copy is restricted to in-frame clones and leaves out a portion. In the table there are 150,000 to 200,000 clones, about four fifths of which are singletons. The sample consisted of PBMCs. These TCRs come from a girl aged 10 to 17 in good health and CMV-seropositive.

This clone came up a few times. This chain joins TRBV4-3 and TRBJ1-3, with D perhaps TRBD1 (6 bases). The V gene's germline CDR1 is LGHNA and CDR2 YSLEER. This CDR3 spans 16 amino acids. V was cut by 4 bases and J by 0 bases, with 13 bases left in between. CDR3 protein: CASSPRQAISGNTIYF. CDR3 nucleotides: TGCGCCAGCAGCCCACGACAGGCGATCTCTGGAAACACCATATATTTT.

The DNA for the CDR3 is TGTGCCAGCAGCTTGGATGGGCGTTGGACCCTCCACTTT. Encoded protein: CASSLDGRWTLHF. V gene TRBV5-5 combines with J gene TRBJ1-6; D gene unclear. The length of the CDR3 is 13 residues. V lost 0 bases and J lost 14, with 12 bases in between. Germline CDR1 SGHKS, CDR2 YYEKEE (reference sequence). Full variable domain (outside the CDR3, taken from reference TRBV5-5 and TRBJ1-6): DAGVTQSPTHLIKTRGQQVTLRCSPISGHKSVSWYQQVLGQGPQFIFQYYEKEERGRGNFPDRFSARQFPNYSSELNVNALLLGDSALYLCASSLDGRWTLHFGNGTRLTVT.

The rearrangement uses TRBV2 and TRBJ2-7; D is perhaps TRBD1 (5 bases). CDR1 and CDR2 from the germline V gene are SNHLY and FYNNEI. The CDR3 consists of 14 residues. V was pared by 0 bases and J by 6 bases, with 12 bases between. CDR3: CASSEALQVTEQYF. CDR3 bases: TGTGCCAGCAGTGAAGCGCTACAGGTCACCGAGCAGTACTTC.

This chain uses TRBV27 with TRBJ2-1; TRBD2 might be the D (6 bases). The germline gives CDR1 MNHEY, CDR2 SMNVEV (reference sequence). CDR3 length equals 13 residues. The V end was cut by 7 bases, the J end by 6 bases, with 13 bases between. In DNA, the CDR3 is TGTGCCAGCATCCCCTACGGGGGCAATGAGCAGTTCTTC. Translating it yields CASIPYGGNEQFF.

The chain is built from TRBV6-5 and TRBJ1-2; 7 nucleotides match TRBD1. CDR3 length equals 12 residues. Trimming took 6 bases from V and 9 from J; bases not matched to a gene: 7. The V gene's germline CDR1 is MNHEY and CDR2 SVGAGI. As DNA, the CDR3 is TGTGCCAGCAGCCAACGACAGGGCCGCTACACCTTC. Its translation: CASSQRQGRYTF.

The V gene is TRBV2, the J gene TRBJ2-3; TRBD1 agrees at 10 bases. This CDR3 contains 14 residues. Germline CDR1 SNHLY, CDR2 FYNNEI. V shed 7 bases, J shed 4 bases, and the junction held 5 bases outside the gene matches. CDR3 DNA sequence: TGTGCCAGCAAGACAGGGGGCTCCGCAGATACGCAGTATTTT. It is translated as CASKTGGSADTQYF.

V and J are TRBV5-5 and TRBJ1-5; weak D call: TRBD1 (5 bases). The germline gives CDR1 SGHKS, CDR2 YYEKEE (reference sequence). CDR3 size: 17 residues. Trimming took off 0 bases at V and 1 base at J, with 14 bases between the two ends. DNA of the CDR3: TGTGCCAGCAGCTTGGGCCTCAGGGATAGCAGCAATCAGCCCCAGCATTTT. Translating gives CASSLGLRDSSNQPQHF.

This clone was found once. The chain recombines TRBV11-2 with TRBJ2-5, with D possibly matching TRBD1 (5 bases). This CDR3 has 15 residues. Germline V lookup: CDR1 SGHAT, CDR2 FQNNGV. Deletions cut 2 bases from V and 1 base from J, with 11 bases between. The CDR3 nucleotides are TGTGCCAGCAGCTTACTGGCAGGGCCCCAAGAGACCCAGTACTTC. This gives the protein CASSLLAGPQETQYF.